These T cell receptor beta chains were read from a single sample in a study of PD-L1 blockade in urothelial cancer. Only in-frame clones appear in the TCRdb table, and some are missing; sequencing was by immunoSEQ multiplex PCR. The data contain approximately 100,000 clones, approximately 85% of them singletons. Sequenced here: PBMCs, sampled around atezolizumab (anti-PD-L1) treatment. Source of these receptors: a man aged 45-65 years with urothelial cancer. The CDR3 runs from the conserved cysteine through the conserved F or W. A D gene is named only where the DNA matches it firmly. The size entry is marked missing in some rows and otherwise reads once, few, many or a size class.

CDR3aa: CASSGQGNTEAFF; CDR3nt: TGTGCCAGCAGTGGACAGGGGAACACTGAAGCTTTCTTT; j_gene: TRBJ1-1; d_gene: TRBD1; v_gene: TRBV6-1; abundance: NA
CDR3aa: CASSLAAGHGYTF; CDR3nt: TGTGCCAGCAGCTTAGCAGCAGGGCATGGCTACACCTTC; j_gene: TRBJ1-2; d_gene: NA; v_gene: TRBV7-9; abundance: NA
CDR3aa: CASSEVGVETGVPGELFF; CDR3nt: TGTGCCAGCAGTGAAGTGGGGGTGGAGACAGGGGTCCCCGGGGAGCTGTTTTTT; j_gene: TRBJ2-2; d_gene: TRBD1; v_gene: TRBV2; abundance: NA
CDR3aa: CASSQQSGRHTGELFF; CDR3nt: TGTGCCAGCAGCCAACAAAGCGGGAGGCACACCGGGGAGCTGTTTTTT; j_gene: TRBJ2-2; d_gene: TRBD2; v_gene: TRBV7-9; abundance: NA
CDR3aa: CASSKGFLAGFQDTQYF; CDR3nt: TGTGCCAGTAGTAAAGGCTTTCTAGCGGGATTTCAAGATACGCAGTATTTT; j_gene: TRBJ2-3; d_gene: TRBD2; v_gene: TRBV19; abundance: NA
CDR3aa: CASTRVPGTRGKNIQYF; CDR3nt: TGTGCCAGTACCCGAGTTCCGGGCACACGGGGCAAAAACATTCAGTACTTC; j_gene: TRBJ2-4; d_gene: NA; v_gene: TRBV19; abundance: few
CDR3aa: CASSLVGFQGQPSSGANVLTF; CDR3nt: TGTGCCAGCAGTTTGGTCGGCTTCCAGGGACAGCCCTCCTCTGGGGCCAACGTCCTGACTTTC; j_gene: TRBJ2-6; d_gene: TRBD1; v_gene: TRBV28; abundance: NA
CDR3aa: CASSPPTGVYGYTF; CDR3nt: TGTGCCAGCTCACCACCGACAGGGGTATATGGCTACACCTTC; j_gene: TRBJ1-2; d_gene: TRBD1; v_gene: TRBV18; abundance: NA
CDR3aa: CASSFGQGGDEQFF; CDR3nt: TGCGCCAGCAGCTTCGGACAGGGGGGAGATGAGCAGTTCTTC; j_gene: TRBJ2-1; d_gene: TRBD1; v_gene: TRBV5-1; abundance: NA
CDR3aa: CASSQDFSTSTDTQYF; CDR3nt: TGTGCCAGCAGCCAAGATTTTTCGACTAGCACAGATACGCAGTATTTT; j_gene: TRBJ2-3; d_gene: NA; v_gene: TRBV4-2; abundance: NA